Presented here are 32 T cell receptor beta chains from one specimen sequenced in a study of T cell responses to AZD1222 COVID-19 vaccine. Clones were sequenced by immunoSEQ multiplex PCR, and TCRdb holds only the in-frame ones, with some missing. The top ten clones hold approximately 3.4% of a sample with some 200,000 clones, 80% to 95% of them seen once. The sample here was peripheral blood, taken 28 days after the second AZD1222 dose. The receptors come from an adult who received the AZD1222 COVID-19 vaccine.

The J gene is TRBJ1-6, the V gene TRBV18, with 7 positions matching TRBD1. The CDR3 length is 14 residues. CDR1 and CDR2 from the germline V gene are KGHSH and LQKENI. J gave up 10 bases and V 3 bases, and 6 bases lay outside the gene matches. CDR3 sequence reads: CASSPDRVRSPLHF. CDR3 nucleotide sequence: TGTGCCAGCTCACCCGACAGGGTACGCTCACCCCTCCACTTT.

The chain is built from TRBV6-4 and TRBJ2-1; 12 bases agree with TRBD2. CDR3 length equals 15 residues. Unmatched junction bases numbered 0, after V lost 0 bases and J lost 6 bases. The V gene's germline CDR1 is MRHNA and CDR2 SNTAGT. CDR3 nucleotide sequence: TGTGCCAGCAGTGACTCGACTAGCGGGAGCAATGAGCAGTTCTTC. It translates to CASSDSTSGSNEQFF.

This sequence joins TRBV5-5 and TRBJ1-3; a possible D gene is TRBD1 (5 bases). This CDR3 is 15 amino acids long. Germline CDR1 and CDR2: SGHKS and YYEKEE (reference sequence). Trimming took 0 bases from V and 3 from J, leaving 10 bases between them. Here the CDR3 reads CASSLVGGSGNTIYF. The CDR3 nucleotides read TGTGCCAGCAGCTTGGTTGGGGGAAGTGGAAACACCATATATTTT.

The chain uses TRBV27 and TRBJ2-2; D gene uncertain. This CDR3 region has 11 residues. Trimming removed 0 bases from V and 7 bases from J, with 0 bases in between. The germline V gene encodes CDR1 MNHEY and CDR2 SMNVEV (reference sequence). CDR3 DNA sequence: TGTGCCAGCAGTTTATCCGGGGAGCTGTTTTTT. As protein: CASSLSGELFF.

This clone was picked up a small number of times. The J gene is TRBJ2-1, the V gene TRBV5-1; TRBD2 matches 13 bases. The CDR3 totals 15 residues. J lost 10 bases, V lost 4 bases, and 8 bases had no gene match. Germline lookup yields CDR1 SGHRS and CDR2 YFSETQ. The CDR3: CASSGLAGAQGEQFF. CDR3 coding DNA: TGCGCCAGCAGCGGACTAGCGGGAGCCCAAGGGGAGCAGTTCTTC.

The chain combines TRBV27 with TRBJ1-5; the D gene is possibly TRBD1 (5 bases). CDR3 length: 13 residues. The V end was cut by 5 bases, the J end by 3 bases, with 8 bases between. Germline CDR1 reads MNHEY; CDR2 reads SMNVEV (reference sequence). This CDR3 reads CASSKGNNQPQHF. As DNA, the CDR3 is TGTGCCAGCAGTAAGGGGAACAATCAGCCCCAGCATTTT.

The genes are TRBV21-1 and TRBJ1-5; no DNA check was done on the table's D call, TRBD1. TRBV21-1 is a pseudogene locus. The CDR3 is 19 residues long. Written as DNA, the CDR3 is TGTGCCAGCAGTAACAGGGGCCACAAAACCGCTTATAGCAATCAGCCCCAGCATTTT. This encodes CASSNRGHKTAYSNQPQHF.

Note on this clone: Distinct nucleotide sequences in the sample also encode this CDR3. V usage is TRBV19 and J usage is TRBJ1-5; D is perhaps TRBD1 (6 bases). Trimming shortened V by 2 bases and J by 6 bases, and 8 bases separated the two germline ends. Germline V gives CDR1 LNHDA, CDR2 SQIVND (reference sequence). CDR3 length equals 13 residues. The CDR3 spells CASSIQGSQPQHF. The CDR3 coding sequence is TGTGCCAGTAGTATACAGGGGAGTCAGCCCCAGCATTTT.

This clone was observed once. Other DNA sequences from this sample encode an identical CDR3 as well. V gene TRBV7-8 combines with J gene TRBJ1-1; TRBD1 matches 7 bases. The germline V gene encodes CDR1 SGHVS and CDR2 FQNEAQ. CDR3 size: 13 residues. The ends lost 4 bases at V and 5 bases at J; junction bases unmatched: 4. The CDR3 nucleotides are TGTGCCAGCAGCTCCCAGGGGGGTACTGAAGCTTTCTTT. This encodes CASSSQGGTEAFF. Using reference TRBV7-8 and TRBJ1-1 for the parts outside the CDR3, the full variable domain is GAGVSQSPRYKVAKRGQDVALRCDPISGHVSLFWYQQALGQGPEFLTYFQNEAQLDKSGLPSDRFFAERPEGSVSTLKIQRTQQEDSAVYLCASSSQGGTEAFFGQGTRLTVV.

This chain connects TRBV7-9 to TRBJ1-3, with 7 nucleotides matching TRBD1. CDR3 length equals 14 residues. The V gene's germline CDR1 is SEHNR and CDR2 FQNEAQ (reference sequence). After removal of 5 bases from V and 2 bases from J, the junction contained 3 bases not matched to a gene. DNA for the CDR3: TGTGCCAGCAGCCCGACAGGGCCTGGAAACACCATATATTTT. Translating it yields CASSPTGPGNTIYF.

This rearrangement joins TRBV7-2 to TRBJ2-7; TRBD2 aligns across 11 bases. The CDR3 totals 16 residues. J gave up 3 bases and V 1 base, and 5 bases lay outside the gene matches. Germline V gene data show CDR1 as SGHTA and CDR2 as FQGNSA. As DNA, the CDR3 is TGTGCCAGCAGCTTAGGGATCGGGACTAGCGGCTACGAGCAGTACTTC. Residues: CASSLGIGTSGYEQYF.

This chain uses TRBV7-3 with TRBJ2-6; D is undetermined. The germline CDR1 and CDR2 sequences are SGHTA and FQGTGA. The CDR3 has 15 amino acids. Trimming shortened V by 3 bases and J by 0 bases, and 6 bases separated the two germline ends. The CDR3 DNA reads TGTGCCAGCAGCTTCATATCCTCTGGGGCCAACGTCCTGACTTTC. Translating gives CASSFISSGANVLTF.

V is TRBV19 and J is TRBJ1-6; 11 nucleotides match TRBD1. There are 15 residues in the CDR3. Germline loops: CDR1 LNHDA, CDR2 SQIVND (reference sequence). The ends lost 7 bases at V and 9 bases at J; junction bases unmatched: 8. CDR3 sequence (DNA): TGTGCCAGTAACCCCGGGACAGGGGGTAGTTCACCCCTCCACTTT. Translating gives CASNPGTGGSSPLHF.

CDR3 in amino acids: CASSLPGLNTDTQYF. The CDR3 DNA reads TGTGCCAGCAGTTTACCGGGACTTAACACAGATACGCAGTATTTT. The chain carries TRBV11-3 and TRBJ2-3; D perhaps matches TRBD2 (6 bases). Germline CDR1 is SGHNT and CDR2 is YENEEA. The CDR3 runs to 15 residues. Trimming cost V 6 bases and J 2 bases, with 15 bases left between them.

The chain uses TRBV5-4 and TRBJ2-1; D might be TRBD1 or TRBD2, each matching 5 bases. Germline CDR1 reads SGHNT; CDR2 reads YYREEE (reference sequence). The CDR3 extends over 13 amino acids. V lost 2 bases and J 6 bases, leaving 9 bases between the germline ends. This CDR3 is CASSFGGSNEQFF. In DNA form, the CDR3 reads TGTGCCAGCAGCTTTGGGGGTTCCAATGAGCAGTTCTTC.

CDR3 in amino acids: CASSLTTQDEQFF. The CDR3 DNA sequence: TGCGCCAGCAGCCTCACGACACAGGATGAGCAGTTCTTC. The chain employs TRBV5-1 and TRBJ2-1; D is possibly TRBD1 (5 bases). V was cut by 4 bases and J by 8 bases, with 13 bases left in between. CDR3 length equals 13 residues. CDR1 SGHRS and CDR2 YFSETQ come from the germline V gene.

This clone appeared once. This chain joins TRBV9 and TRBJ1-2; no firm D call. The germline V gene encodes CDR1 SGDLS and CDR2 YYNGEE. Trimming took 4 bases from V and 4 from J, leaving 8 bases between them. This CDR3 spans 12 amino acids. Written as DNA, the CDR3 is TGTGCCAGCAGCAGGGCCTTCTATGGCTACACCTTC. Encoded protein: CASSRAFYGYTF.

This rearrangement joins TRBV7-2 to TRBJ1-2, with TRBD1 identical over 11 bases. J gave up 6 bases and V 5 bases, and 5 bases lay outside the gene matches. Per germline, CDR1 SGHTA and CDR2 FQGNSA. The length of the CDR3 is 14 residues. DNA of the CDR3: TGTGCCAGCAGCAGCTTGGGACAGGGGGATGGCTACACCTTC. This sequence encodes CASSSLGQGDGYTF.

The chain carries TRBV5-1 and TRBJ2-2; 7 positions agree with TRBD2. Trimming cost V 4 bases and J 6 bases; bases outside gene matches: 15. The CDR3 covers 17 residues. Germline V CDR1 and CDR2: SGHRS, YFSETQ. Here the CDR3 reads CASSQVGVGGSSGELFF. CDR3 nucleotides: TGCGCCAGCAGCCAGGTTGGAGTGGGCGGGAGTTCCGGGGAGCTGTTTTTT.

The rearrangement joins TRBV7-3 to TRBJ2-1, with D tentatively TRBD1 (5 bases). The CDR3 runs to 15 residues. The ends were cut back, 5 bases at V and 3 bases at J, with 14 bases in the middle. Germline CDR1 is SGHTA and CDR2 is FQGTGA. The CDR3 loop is CASSQGGLGYNEQFF. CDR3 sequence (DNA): TGTGCCAGCAGCCAGGGTGGGTTGGGCTACAATGAGCAGTTCTTC. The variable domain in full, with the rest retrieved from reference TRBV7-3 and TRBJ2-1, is GAGVSQTPSNKVTEKGKYVELRCDPISGHTALYWYRQSLGQGPEFLIYFQGTGAADDSGLPNDRFFAVRPEGSVSTLKIQRTERGDSAVYLCASSQGGLGYNEQFFGPGTRLTVL.

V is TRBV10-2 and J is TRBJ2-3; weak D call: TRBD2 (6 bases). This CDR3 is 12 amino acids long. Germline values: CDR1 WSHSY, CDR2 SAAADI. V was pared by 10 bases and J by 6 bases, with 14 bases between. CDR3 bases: TGCGCCACCCGGGGGAATGGCGATACGCAGTATTTT. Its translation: CATRGNGDTQYF.

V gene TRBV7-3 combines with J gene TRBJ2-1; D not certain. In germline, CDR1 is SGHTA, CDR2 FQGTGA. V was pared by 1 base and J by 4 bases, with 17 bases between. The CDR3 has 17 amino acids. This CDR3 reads CASSLRPPGVGYNEQFF. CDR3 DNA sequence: TGTGCCAGCAGCTTAAGGCCTCCGGGCGTCGGATACAATGAGCAGTTCTTC.

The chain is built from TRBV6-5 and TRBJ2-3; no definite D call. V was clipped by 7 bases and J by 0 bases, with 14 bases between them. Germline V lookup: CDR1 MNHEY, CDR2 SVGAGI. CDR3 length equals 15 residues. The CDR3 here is CASTSRASSTDTQYF. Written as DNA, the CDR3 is TGTGCCAGCACTTCCCGAGCATCTAGCACAGATACGCAGTATTTT.

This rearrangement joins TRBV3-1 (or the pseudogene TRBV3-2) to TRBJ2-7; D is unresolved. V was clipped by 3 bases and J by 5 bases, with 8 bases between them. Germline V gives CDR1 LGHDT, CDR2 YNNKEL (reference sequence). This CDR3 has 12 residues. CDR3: CASSQAVNEQYF. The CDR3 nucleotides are TGTGCCAGCAGCCAGGCGGTCAACGAGCAGTACTTC.

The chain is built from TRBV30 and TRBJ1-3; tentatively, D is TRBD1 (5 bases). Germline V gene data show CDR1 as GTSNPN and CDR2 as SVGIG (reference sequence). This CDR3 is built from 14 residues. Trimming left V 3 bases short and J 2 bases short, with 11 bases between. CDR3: CAWRNRGAGNTIYF. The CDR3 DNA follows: TGTGCCTGGAGGAATCGGGGGGCTGGAAACACCATATATTTT.

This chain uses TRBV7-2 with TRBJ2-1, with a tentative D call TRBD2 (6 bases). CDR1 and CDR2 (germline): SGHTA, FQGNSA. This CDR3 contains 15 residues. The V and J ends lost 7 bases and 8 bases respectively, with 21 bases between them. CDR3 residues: CASTFLGGTLDEQFF. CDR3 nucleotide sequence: TGTGCCAGCACCTTTCTAGGCGGGACCTTAGATGAGCAGTTCTTC.

The DNA of the CDR3 is TGCGCCAGCAGCCAGAAGGGTAAGAACACTGAAGCTTTCTTT. Translating it yields CASSQKGKNTEAFF. V and J are TRBV5-1 and TRBJ1-1; D gene uncertain. CDR1 is SGHRS, CDR2 YFSETQ, per germline. The ends were cut back, 4 bases at V and 1 base at J, with 11 bases in the middle. The CDR3 consists of 14 residues. Full variable domain (missing parts from reference TRBV5-1 and TRBJ1-1): KAGVTQTPRYLIKTRGQQVTLSCSPISGHRSVSWYQQTPGQGLQFLFEYFSETQRNKGNFPGRFSGRQFSNSRSEMNVSTLELGDSALYLCASSQKGKNTEAFFGQGTRLTVV.

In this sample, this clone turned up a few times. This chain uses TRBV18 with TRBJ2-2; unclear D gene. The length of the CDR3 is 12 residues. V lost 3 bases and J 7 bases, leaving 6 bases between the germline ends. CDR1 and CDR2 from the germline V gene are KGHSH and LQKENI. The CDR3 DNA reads TGTGCCAGCTCACCTGTGGACGGGGAGCTGTTTTTT. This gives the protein CASSPVDGELFF.

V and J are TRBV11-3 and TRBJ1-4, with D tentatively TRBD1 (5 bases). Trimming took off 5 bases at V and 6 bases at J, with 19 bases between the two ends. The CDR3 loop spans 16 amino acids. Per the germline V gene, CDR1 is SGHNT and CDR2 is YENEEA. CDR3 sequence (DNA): TGTGCCAGCAGCCCCCGTTCGGGGGGTCGCGATGAAAAACTGTTTTTT. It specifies CASSPRSGGRDEKLFF.

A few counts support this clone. The CDR3 DNA follows: TGTGCCTGGAAAGTGGGCGTATTATCACCCCTCCACTTT. This sequence encodes CAWKVGVLSPLHF. The J gene is TRBJ1-6, the V gene TRBV30; no reliable D call. Per the germline V gene, CDR1 is GTSNPN and CDR2 is SVGIG (reference sequence). There are 13 residues in the CDR3. Trimming took off 4 bases at V and 10 bases at J, with 14 bases between the two ends.

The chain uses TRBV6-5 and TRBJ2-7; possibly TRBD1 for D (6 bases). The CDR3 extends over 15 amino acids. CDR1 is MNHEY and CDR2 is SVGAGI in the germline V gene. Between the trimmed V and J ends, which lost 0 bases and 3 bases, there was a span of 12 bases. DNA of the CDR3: TGTGCCAGCAGTTACTCGATCAACAGGGACTACGAGCAGTACTTC. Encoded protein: CASSYSINRDYEQYF.

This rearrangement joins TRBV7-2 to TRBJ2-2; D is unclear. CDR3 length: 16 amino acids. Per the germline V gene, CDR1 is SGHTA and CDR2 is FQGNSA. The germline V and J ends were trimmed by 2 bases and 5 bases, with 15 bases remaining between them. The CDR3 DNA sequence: TGTGCCAGCAGCTTAAGAAATATTCGGAGTACCGGGGAGCTGTTTTTT. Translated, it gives CASSLRNIRSTGELFF.